A single sample is the source of the 4 T cell receptor beta chains below, sequenced in a study of T cells in Graves' hyperthyroidism and ophthalmopathy. Amplification of TCR beta CDR3 regions used RNA as the template. RT-PCR in the first round (using the HTBI primer set) targeted the TCR CDR3. TCRdb passed the multiplex PCR reads through MiXCR, listing each CDR3 protein once. The data show 300,000 to 400,000 distinct CDR3 sequences, around 20% seen once. Sequencing was done on a sample of blood. Receptors originate from a man aged 18 to 29 with Graves' ophthalmopathy.

The V gene is TRBV5-1, the J gene TRBJ2-7, with 9 bases identical to TRBD1. The CDR3 contains 13 residues. Germline CDR1 and CDR2: SGHRS and YFSETQ. J lost 5 bases, V lost 5 bases, and 5 bases had no gene match. This CDR3 reads CASRGTGPNEQYF. The CDR3 nucleotides read TGCGCCAGCAGGGGGACAGGGCCGAACGAGCAGTACTTC. Based on the CDR3 plus reference TRBV5-1 and TRBJ2-7, the full variable domain is KAGVTQTPRYLIKTRGQQVTLSCSPISGHRSVSWYQQTPGQGLQFLFEYFSETQRNKGNFPGRFSGRQFSNSRSEMNVSTLELGDSALYLCASRGTGPNEQYFGPGTRLTVT.

This clonotype was picked up many times. The chain has TRBV5-1 and TRBJ1-4; D remains ambiguous. Germline values: CDR1 SGHRS, CDR2 YFSETQ. The CDR3 covers 15 residues. The V end lost 0 bases, the J end lost 7 bases, and 13 bases lay between the germline ends. The CDR3 DNA follows: TGCGCCAGCAGCTTGGACGGGGAAGCAATTGAAAAACTGTTTTTT. The encoded protein is CASSLDGEAIEKLFF.

This clonotype was picked up a small number of times. This may stem from a read error, because a much larger clone lies one nucleotide away. The genes are TRBV15 and TRBJ1-1; D unresolved. The ends were cut back, 1 base at V and 1 base at J, with 7 bases in the middle. The V gene's germline CDR1 is LNHNV and CDR2 YYDKDF (reference sequence). This CDR3 is 14 amino acids long. The CDR3 loop reads CATSRGRSNTEAFF. The CDR3 bases are TGTGCCACCAGCAGAGGTCGATCGAACACTGAAGCTTTCTTT.

About this clonotype itself: One end of the junction fails to match germline, which may point to a read error. J is TRBJ1-2 and V is TRBV11-1; TRBD1 aligns across 7 bases. Germline loops: CDR1 SGHAT, CDR2 FQDESV (reference sequence). This CDR3 spans 14 amino acids. This CDR3 reads CASSPDRVHYGYIF. CDR3 nucleotides: TGTGCCAGCAGCCCCGACAGGGTCCACTATGGCTACATCTTC. Supplemented by reference TRBV11-1 and TRBJ1-2, the full variable domain reads EAEVAQSPRYKITEKSQAVAFWCDPISGHATLYWYRQILGQGPELLVQFQDESVVDDSQLPKDRFSAERLKGVDSTLKIQPAELGDSAMYLCASSPDRVHYGYIFGSGTRLTVV.